This entry lists 11 T cell receptor beta chains sequenced from one sample in a study of blood T cell repertoires in COVID-19. Generated by immunoSEQ multiplex PCR, the TCRdb table keeps only in-frame clones and is missing some. In the table there are under 350,000 clones, roughly 90% of which are singletons. Input material: peripheral blood. All receptors derive from a man aged 35 to 55 with acute or convalescent COVID-19.

The CDR3 DNA follows: TGTGCCAGCAGCTTAGGCATAGGGGGCCCTTACAATGAGCAGTTCTTC. Protein product: CASSLGIGGPYNEQFF. The chain links TRBV13 to TRBJ2-1; 7 bases map to TRBD1. After removal of 0 bases from V and 4 bases from J, the junction contained 6 bases not matched to a gene. Looked up from germline, CDR1 is PRHDT and CDR2 is FYEKMQ (reference sequence). This CDR3 is 16 amino acids long.

CDR3: CASSLVDSSARWELFF. The CDR3 DNA reads TGTGCCAGCAGCTTAGTGGATTCCTCGGCGCGGTGGGAGCTGTTTTTT. V is TRBV11-2 and J is TRBJ2-2; no clear D. The CDR3 contains 16 residues. V gave up 1 base and J gave up 9 bases, with 18 bases separating them. Germline CDR1 and CDR2: SGHAT and FQNNGV.

The V gene is TRBV15, the J gene TRBJ1-5, with 8 bases identical to TRBD1. The CDR3 consists of 15 residues. Germline CDR1 LNHNV, CDR2 YYDKDF (reference sequence). Unmatched junction bases numbered 2, after V lost 0 bases and J lost 4 bases. The CDR3 DNA reads as TGTGCCACCAGCAGAGATCGGACAGGGAATCAGCCCCAGCATTTT. It encodes CATSRDRTGNQPQHF.

The rearrangement uses TRBV12-3 or TRBV12-4 and TRBJ2-7; 8 bases agree with TRBD1. This CDR3 region has 12 residues. The V segment lost 5 bases and the J segment 6 bases; nucleotides outside the gene matches: 3. For the CDR3, the DNA is TGTGCCAGCAGTCTTGACAGGGGCGAGCAGTACTTC. Protein sequence: CASSLDRGEQYF.

The rearrangement joins TRBV28 to TRBJ1-1; TRBD1 might be the D (5 bases). The germline CDR1 and CDR2 sequences are MDHEN and SYDVKM. The V end lost 5 bases, the J end lost 4 bases, and 11 bases lay between the germline ends. The CDR3 spans 13 residues. The CDR3 region is CASSAPGITEAFF. Written as DNA, the CDR3 is TGTGCCAGCAGTGCCCCAGGGATCACTGAAGCTTTCTTT.

This sequence joins TRBV24-1 and TRBJ2-3, with a weak D call TRBD2 (5 bases). Trimming left V 4 bases short and J 1 base short, with 14 bases between. CDR3 length: 16 residues. Per germline, CDR1 KGHDR and CDR2 SFDVKD. CDR3 residues: CATSDPAVRGTDTQYF. CDR3 coding DNA: TGTGCCACCAGTGACCCAGCGGTCCGCGGCACAGATACGCAGTATTTT.

This clone was detected only a few times. The sample carries other DNA sequences with the same CDR3. The chain employs TRBV5-1 and TRBJ1-6; D not resolved. CDR1 is SGHRS, CDR2 YFSETQ, per germline. Trimming stripped 0 bases from V and 3 bases from J, with 7 bases between. The CDR3 runs 15 residues. DNA for the CDR3: TGCGCCAGCAGCTTGGATGGCTTCTATAATTCACCCCTCCACTTT. It yields the protein CASSLDGFYNSPLHF.

The CDR3 is CASSRDREEAFF. The CDR3, as DNA: TGTGCCAGCAGCCGCGACAGGGAGGAAGCTTTCTTT. This chain connects TRBV6-6 to TRBJ1-1, with 7 nucleotides matching TRBD1. The germline gives CDR1 MNHNY, CDR2 SVGAGI (reference sequence). V lost 6 bases and J lost 8; bases outside the gene matches: 6. The CDR3 has 12 residues.

This chain uses TRBV19 with TRBJ1-5; D unresolved. V was clipped by 3 bases and J by 5 bases, with 17 bases between them. Germline CDR1 is LNHDA and CDR2 is SQIVND (reference sequence). This CDR3 comprises 16 residues. CDR3 coding DNA: TGTGCCAGTAGTATTAGGCCCGAGGGAGGGCATCAGCCCCAGCATTTT. This translates into CASSIRPEGGHQPQHF.

The V and J genes are TRBV2 and TRBJ1-4; possible D gene TRBD1, 5 bases. V lost 6 bases and J lost 3, with 14 bases in between. The CDR3 is 15 amino acids. Germline CDR1 and CDR2: SNHLY and FYNNEI. The CDR3 nucleotides read TGTGCCAGCAGCAAGGAGGGCAGGGCTAATGAAAAACTGTTTTTT. Its translation: CASSKEGRANEKLFF.

The chain uses TRBV5-1 and TRBJ2-1; 11 bases line up with TRBD2. CDR3 length: 20 amino acids. Trimming took 4 bases from V and 2 from J; bases not matched to a gene: 17. Germline V gene sequence: CDR1 SGHRS, CDR2 YFSETQ. CDR3 residues: CASSPRGGSTSGGPYNEQFF. CDR3 in DNA: TGCGCCAGCAGCCCCAGAGGGGGGTCAACTAGCGGGGGTCCCTACAATGAGCAGTTCTTC.